Following are 2 T cell receptor beta chains from one sample sequenced in a study of T cells in Graves' hyperthyroidism and ophthalmopathy. RNA transcripts provided the source from which TCR beta CDR3 regions were amplified. During a first-round RT-PCR of the TCR CDR3, the HTBI primer set was used. TCRdb re-called the multiplex PCR reads with MiXCR, one entry per CDR3 protein. The data contain approximately 510,000 distinct CDR3 sequences, about a fifth of them singletons. The sample was blood. The receptor source for this set is a man aged 18 to 35 with Graves' hyperthyroidism.

This clonotype was found many times. The chain recombines TRBV6-4 with TRBJ1-2; a possible D gene is TRBD1 (6 bases). The length of the CDR3 is 17 residues. Germline CDR1 reads MRHNA; CDR2 reads SNTAGT. V lost 6 bases and J 4 bases, leaving 24 bases between the germline ends. CDR3 residues: CASSGILGQYGAYGYTF. As DNA, the CDR3 is TGTGCCAGCAGCGGAATCCTTGGACAGTACGGGGCCTATGGCTACACCTTC.

The V gene is TRBV6-2 or TRBV6-3, the J gene TRBJ1-2; D gene unclear. The germline V gene has CDR1 MNHEY and CDR2 SVGEGT. The CDR3 has 15 residues. Trimming stripped 7 bases from V and 1 base from J, with 16 bases between. For the CDR3, the DNA is TGTGCCAGCACCCCACGGCGCCGACATAACTATGGCTACACCTTC. It is translated as CASTPRRRHNYGYTF.